Listed below are T cell receptor beta chains from one sample, sequenced in a study of blood T cells in healthy people across ages. TCRdb reprocessed the 5' RACE reads via MiXCR and lists one record per CDR3 protein. The sample holds under 1,100,000 distinct CDR3 sequences, roughly a quarter seen once. These sequences were also reported in another study, on T cells of mothers and their children.

The sequencing input was blood. The receptors come from a girl under 10 years old in good health. Each CDR3 is given with its conserved first and last residue. D genes are given only for firm matches. The size of a clone is reported for some rows only, either as once, few or many, or as a class for expanded clones.

>-|TRBJ2-3|TRBV19|-
CASSILGGTDTQYF
TGTGCCAGTAGTATCCTCGGCGGCACAGATACGCAGTATTTT
>-|TRBJ1-5|TRBV6-6|-
CASSYLDGPNQPQHF
TGTGCCAGCAGTTACCTCGACGGTCCGAATCAGCCCCAGCATTTT
>few|TRBJ1-1|TRBV7-9|-
CASSQPGGTEAFF
TGTGCCAGCAGCCAGCCGGGGGGCACTGAAGCTTTCTTT
>few|TRBJ2-1|TRBV6-1|-
CASSFESRFYNEQFF
TGTGCCAGCAGTTTTGAGAGTAGGTTCTACAATGAGCAGTTCTTC
>few|TRBJ2-7|TRBV4-2|-
CASSQERGGREQYF
TGTGCCAGCAGCCAAGAAAGAGGCGGCCGCGAGCAGTACTTC
>few|TRBJ1-2|TRBV4-2|-
CASSQSQGAGSTYGYTF
TGTGCCAGCAGCCAATCTCAAGGGGCAGGTTCTACTTATGGCTACACCTTC
>-|TRBJ2-7|TRBV28|-
CASRELVMERNEQYF
TGTGCCAGCAGAGAGCTTGTAATGGAGCGTAACGAGCAGTACTTC
>-|TRBJ2-5|TRBV5-1|-
CASSLDIQETQYF
TGCGCCAGCAGCTTGGACATCCAAGAGACCCAGTACTTC
>few|TRBJ2-5|TRBV12-3/TRBV12-4|-
CASTTGSETQYF
TGTGCCAGCACCACGGGGTCAGAGACCCAGTACTTC
>-|TRBJ2-5|TRBV5-1|-
CASSSGGTPRETQYF
TGCGCCAGCAGCTCAGGCGGGACCCCAAGAGAGACCCAGTACTTC
>-|TRBJ1-4|TRBV25-1|TRBD1
CASSDGWRTSLRGLCEKLFF
TGTGCCAGCAGTGATGGATGGAGGACATCGCTTAGGGGGCTTTGCGAAAAACTGTTTTTT
>-|TRBJ2-7|TRBV7-2|TRBD1
CASSLISGQGINEQYF
TGTGCCAGCAGCTTAATTTCAGGACAGGGGATCAACGAGCAGTACTTC
>-|TRBJ2-3|TRBV7-9|TRBD2
CASSLTGTSVHSTDTQYF
TGTGCCAGCAGCTTAACCGGGACTAGCGTCCATAGCACAGATACGCAGTATTTT
>-|TRBJ2-1|TRBV12-3/TRBV12-4|TRBD2
CASSVSGSADEQFF
TGTGCCAGCAGTGTCAGCGGGAGCGCCGATGAGCAGTTCTTC
>-|TRBJ2-5|TRBV28|-
CASLPRYQETQYF
TGTGCCAGCCTTCCAAGGTATCAGGAGACCCAGTACTTC
>-|TRBJ2-7|TRBV4-2|TRBD2
CASSGSTSGYSYEQYF
TGTGCCAGCAGCGGTTCGACTAGCGGGTACTCCTACGAGCAGTACTTC
>few|TRBJ2-1|TRBV7-2|-
CASSLVMGLSGEQFF
TGTGCCAGCAGCTTAGTGATGGGGCTTTCAGGTGAGCAGTTCTTC
>few|TRBJ1-1|TRBV27|-
CASSFEGKTEAFF
TGTGCCAGCAGTTTCGAGGGGAAGACTGAAGCTTTCTTT
>few|TRBJ2-5|TRBV7-2|-
CASSFPRDGYQETQYF
TGTGCCAGCAGCTTTCCCCGGGACGGATATCAAGAGACCCAGTACTTC
>-|TRBJ2-1|TRBV7-9|-
CASTSIGSYNEQFF
TGTGCCAGCACCTCAATTGGTTCCTACAATGAGCAGTTCTTC
>-|TRBJ1-1|TRBV11-2|-
CASSLGFLGGFTEAFF
TGTGCCAGCAGCTTAGGATTCTTGGGGGGATTCACTGAAGCTTTCTTT
>-|TRBJ2-4|TRBV5-6|-
CASSSVGLAKNIQYF
TGTGCCAGCAGCTCGGTCGGGTTAGCCAAAAACATTCAGTACTTC
>-|TRBJ1-1|TRBV25-1|TRBD1
CASTDTGTGKFTGEAFF
TGTGCCAGCACTGACACCGGGACAGGGAAGTTTACGGGTGAAGCTTTCTTT
>few|TRBJ2-7|TRBV24-1|-
CATSDTNRYEQYF
TGTGCCACCAGTGATACAAACCGATACGAGCAGTACTTC
>-|TRBJ1-1|TRBV10-2|-
CASTSVEGTTEAFF
TGCGCCAGCACCTCAGTAGAGGGAACAACTGAAGCCTTCTTT
>-|TRBJ2-5|TRBV28|-
CASSPISPKTQYF
TGTGCCAGCAGCCCTATCTCCCCAAAGACCCAGTACTTC